This TCR beta chain was obtained from a study of vaccination and CD4 T cells after COVID-19. On this clonotype: What it binds is not known.

The CDR3 loop spans 16 amino acids. V lost 0 bases, J lost 7 bases, and 19 bases lay in between. From germline, CDR1 is SGHRS and CDR2 YFSETQ. Sample treatment: approximately nine-day PBMC culture with coronavirus spike peptide pools or control peptides (ViraFEST assay). TCR sequencing followed the expansion of antigen-specific T cells with peptide pools in ViraFEST. Culture conditions combined some 1.9 million PBMCs per well with 7.5 to 10 IU/ml IL-2 and 7.5 to 10 ug/ml peptide pools. After culture for about ten days, isolation of CD4+ T cells was performed by negative selection. CD4+ T cells that had been cultured provided DNA sequenced with the Oncomine TCR Beta short-read assay. Genomic DNA was isolated from CD4+ T cells that had been cultured. Via MiXCR, TCRdb re-called the PCR reads, giving one row per CDR3 protein. The sample yields some 10,000 distinct CDR3 sequences, 43% seen once.

V gene TRBV5-1 combines with J gene TRBJ1-2; D possibly corresponds to TRBD1 (6 bases). The sequencing sample was made of CD4+ T cells from blood, cultured in vitro. The receptor's source is a human donor who had recovered from COVID-19. CDR3 DNA: TGCGCCAGCAGCTTGGTCAGTGCCAGGGGCTCGGCTGGCTACACCTTC. Protein: CASSLVSARGSAGYTF.